This record covers a single T cell receptor beta chain. Its antigen remains unidentified. This record belongs to a study of shared clonotypes between healthy human individuals. Overall study results and limits: Lower generation probabilities were found for non-shared clonotypes than for those shared by all four donors.

The run depth of the assay was deep. The repertoire was sequenced with immunoSEQ multiplex PCR; TCRdb's copy has only in-frame clones and lacks some. The sample shows some 2,000,000 clones, 90% to 96% of them seen only once. This clonotype was obtained from a young man in good health. Sequencing input: naive CD4+ T cells sorted from blood. Subset of the sample: CD45RA+ positively selected.

DNA for the CDR3: TGTGCCACCAGCAGAGATGGATGGAGAGGACAGGGATCGGTTGGCTACACCTTC. Its protein product is CATSRDGWRGQGSVGYTF. The chain recombines TRBV15 with TRBJ1-2; 8 bases are shared with TRBD1. The CDR3 has 18 residues. V lost 0 bases, J lost 7 bases, and 16 bases stayed unmatched. Germline V lookup: CDR1 LNHNV, CDR2 YYDKDF (reference sequence).